This T cell receptor (beta chain) was sequenced during a study of shared clonotypes between healthy human individuals. This table comes from immunoSEQ multiplex PCR, and its TCRdb copy is limited to in-frame clones, with some not included. The table lists more than 900,000 clones, 78% of them singletons. Per germline, CDR1 SGHDN and CDR2 FVKESK. Trimming took 6 bases from V and 0 from J, leaving 8 bases between them. The CDR3 sequence is 13 residues long. Study-wide results and caveats: Relative to their counterparts shared across all four donors, non-shared clonotypes exhibited diminished generation probabilities. Clonotype sharing among the donors was expected to vary with sequencing depth.

None of the donors, who were healthy HIV-negative adults, had recently had acute infections or vaccinations. The CD4+ fraction was divided into a CD45RA+ naive subset and a CD45RA-negative memory subset. As regards this clone: Its antigen is not known.

V is TRBV14 and J is TRBJ1-1; D might be TRBD1 (5 bases). The clonotype originates from a man between 18 and 35 years old in good health. Some clones in this sample may be carry-over from other donors' samples. Sequenced sample: memory CD4+ T cells from PBMCs. Stated subset: CD45RA-negative fraction. In DNA, the CDR3 is TGTGCCAGCAGTGGGGCGATGAACACTGAAGCTTTCTTT. Protein product: CASSGAMNTEAFF.